Included here is one T cell receptor (beta chain) sequence, with context. As yet, its antigen is unknown. The data were obtained in a study of cytomegalovirus exposure and HLA in healthy donors. The PCR contained 60 Vbeta and 13 Jbeta primers. Assay used: immunoSEQ multiplex PCR; TCRdb lists only in-frame clones, some missing. The sample has some 110,000 clones; less than 80% are singletons. Unmatched junction bases numbered 11, after V lost 5 bases and J lost 5 bases. This CDR3 contains 15 residues. CDR1 and CDR2 (germline): LNHDA, SQIVND (reference sequence). Regarding the study as a whole: Immune exposure information comprised only CMV serostatus.

The sequence was obtained from a woman aged 45 to 65 in good health and CMV-seropositive. This chain connects TRBV19 to TRBJ1-2; 7 nucleotides line up with TRBD1. Sequenced input: PBMCs. This chain's CDR3 is CASSYAPGQTYGYTF. CDR3 DNA sequence: TGTGCCAGTAGTTACGCCCCGGGACAGACATATGGCTACACCTTC.